Given below is one T cell receptor (beta chain) in context. Its antigen is as yet unknown. Criteria for exclusion of patients were uncontrolled infection, other autoimmune disease, pregnancy or lactation. These data come from a study of T cells in Graves' hyperthyroidism and ophthalmopathy. Germline V gives CDR1 SEHNR, CDR2 FQNEAQ (reference sequence). This CDR3 has 15 amino acids. The ends were cut back, 3 bases at V and 4 bases at J, with 16 bases in the middle. Notes on the study in general: Most clonotypes expanded in the thyroid (above 0.001) were also present in blood. Ophthalmopathy got predicted by the model a median roughly 6.1 months before its onset.

Amplified regions were TCR beta CDR3 sequences from RNA transcripts. HTBI primers were the set used in a first-round RT-PCR of the TCR CDR3. TCRdb itself ran the multiplex PCR reads through MiXCR, one entry per CDR3 protein. This sample has about 710,000 distinct CDR3 sequences; around 17% occur once, and the top ten carry 8.4%. Sequenced input: blood. This chain uses TRBV7-9 with TRBJ2-7; D perhaps matches TRBD2 (6 bases). The sequence was obtained from a young man with Graves' hyperthyroidism. For the CDR3, the DNA is TGTGCCAGCAGCTTGGGGGTCGGGAGACCTTACGAGCAGTACTTC. Translated: CASSLGVGRPYEQYF.